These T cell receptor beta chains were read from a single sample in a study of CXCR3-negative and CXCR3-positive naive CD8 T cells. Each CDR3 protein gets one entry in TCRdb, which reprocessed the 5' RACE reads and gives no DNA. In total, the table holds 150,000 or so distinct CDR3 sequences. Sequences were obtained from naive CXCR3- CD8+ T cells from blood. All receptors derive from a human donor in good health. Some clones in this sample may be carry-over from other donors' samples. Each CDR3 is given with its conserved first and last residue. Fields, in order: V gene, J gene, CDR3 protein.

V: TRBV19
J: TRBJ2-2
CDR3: CASSIQSGNTGELFF

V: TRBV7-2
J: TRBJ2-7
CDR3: CASSFSAGNYEQYF

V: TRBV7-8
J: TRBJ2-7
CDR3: CASTTNTGYEQYF

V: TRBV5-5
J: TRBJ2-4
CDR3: CASSGDESTAKNIQYF

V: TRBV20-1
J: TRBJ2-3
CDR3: CSATDPSDTQYF

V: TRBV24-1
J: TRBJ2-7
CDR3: CATSDPDRGNEQYF

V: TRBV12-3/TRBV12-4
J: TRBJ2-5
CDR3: CASSLFRSYQETQYF

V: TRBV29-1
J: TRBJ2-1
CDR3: CSDKLYNEQFF

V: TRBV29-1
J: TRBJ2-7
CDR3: CSALGTGREQYF

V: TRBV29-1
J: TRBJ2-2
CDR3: CSVDTGTAVGTGELFF

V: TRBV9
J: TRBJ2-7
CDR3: CASSHNPGTGAYEQYF

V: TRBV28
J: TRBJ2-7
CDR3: CASSLASYEQYF

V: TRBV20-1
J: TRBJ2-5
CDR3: CSAEAGQETQYF

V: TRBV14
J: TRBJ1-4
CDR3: CASSQDVGGEYEKLFF

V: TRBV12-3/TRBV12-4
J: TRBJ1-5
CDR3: CASSYGDRLNQPQHF

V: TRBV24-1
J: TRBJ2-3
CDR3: CATSSGRGWDTQYF

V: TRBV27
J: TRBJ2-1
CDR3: CASSSSGAYNEQFF

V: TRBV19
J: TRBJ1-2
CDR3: CASTYHGLKGYTF

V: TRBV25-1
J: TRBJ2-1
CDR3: CASSQRTVYNEQFF

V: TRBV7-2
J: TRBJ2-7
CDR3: CASSRTSGGPPPNEQYF

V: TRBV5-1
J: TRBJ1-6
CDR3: CASTVDGSNSPLHF

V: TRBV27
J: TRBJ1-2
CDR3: CASSPNNVGYGYTF

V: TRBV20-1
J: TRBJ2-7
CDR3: CSARDYSPSYEQYF

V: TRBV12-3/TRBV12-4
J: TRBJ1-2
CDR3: CASDATQDSNYGYTF

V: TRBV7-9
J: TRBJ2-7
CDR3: CASSLDAGEFSYEQYF

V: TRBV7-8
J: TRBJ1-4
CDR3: CASSLFLSPTGDELFF

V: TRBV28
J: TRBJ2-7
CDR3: CASKYPRGANEQYF

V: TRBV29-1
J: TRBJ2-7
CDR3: CSVEAGAGYEQYF

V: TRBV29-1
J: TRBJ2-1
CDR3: CSAKQWANYNEQFF

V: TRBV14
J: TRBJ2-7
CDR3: CASKAGGGYEQYF

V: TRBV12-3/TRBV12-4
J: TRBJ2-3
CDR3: CASSLRLAGADTQYF

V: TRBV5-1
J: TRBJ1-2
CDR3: CASSLDAVLGYGYTF

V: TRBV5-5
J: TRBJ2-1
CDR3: CASSSRDNEQFF

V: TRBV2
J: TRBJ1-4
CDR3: CASRAASNEKLFF

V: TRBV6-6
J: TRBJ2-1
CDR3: CASSYPDPAEQFF

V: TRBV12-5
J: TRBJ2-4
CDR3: CASGWAGGSKNIQYF

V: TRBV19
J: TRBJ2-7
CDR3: CASSVTGTYEQYF

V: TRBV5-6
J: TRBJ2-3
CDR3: CASSPGTDTQYF

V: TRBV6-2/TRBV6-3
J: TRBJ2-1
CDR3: CASIGGSLDEQFF

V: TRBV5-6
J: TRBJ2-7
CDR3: CASSFRDSPYEQYF

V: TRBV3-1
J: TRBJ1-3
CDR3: CASSPPRGINTIYF

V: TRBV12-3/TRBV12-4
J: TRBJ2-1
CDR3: CASSLSRGPYNEQFF

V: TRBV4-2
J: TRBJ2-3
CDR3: CASSQDGEPDTQYF

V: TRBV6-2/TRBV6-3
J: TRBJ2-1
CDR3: CASSLAGGSNEQFF

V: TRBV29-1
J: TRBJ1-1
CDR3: CSALLTLNTEAFF

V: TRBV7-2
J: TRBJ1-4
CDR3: CASSLTTGIEKLFF

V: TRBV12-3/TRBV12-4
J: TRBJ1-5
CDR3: CASSTQLGNQPQHF

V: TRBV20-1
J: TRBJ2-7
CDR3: CSASDRGYEQYF

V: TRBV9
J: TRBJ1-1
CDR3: CASSQPGVRDTEAFF

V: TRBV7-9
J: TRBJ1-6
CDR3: CASSDRWGDPNNSPLHF

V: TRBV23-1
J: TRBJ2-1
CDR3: CASSLNGRVINEQFF

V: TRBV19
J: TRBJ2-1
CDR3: CASSIANYNEQFF

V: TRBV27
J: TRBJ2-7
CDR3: CASRIAGGYEQYF

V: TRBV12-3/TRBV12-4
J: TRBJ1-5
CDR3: CASSLAGVGQPQHF

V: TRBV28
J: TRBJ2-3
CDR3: CASSLFVGDGGTDTQYF

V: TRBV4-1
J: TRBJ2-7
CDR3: CASSQGDRYYEQYF

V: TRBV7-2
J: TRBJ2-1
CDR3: CASSSETIANEQFF

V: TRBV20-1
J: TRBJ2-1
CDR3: CSASGYRGQGFYNEQFF

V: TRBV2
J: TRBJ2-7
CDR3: CASSRISYEQYF